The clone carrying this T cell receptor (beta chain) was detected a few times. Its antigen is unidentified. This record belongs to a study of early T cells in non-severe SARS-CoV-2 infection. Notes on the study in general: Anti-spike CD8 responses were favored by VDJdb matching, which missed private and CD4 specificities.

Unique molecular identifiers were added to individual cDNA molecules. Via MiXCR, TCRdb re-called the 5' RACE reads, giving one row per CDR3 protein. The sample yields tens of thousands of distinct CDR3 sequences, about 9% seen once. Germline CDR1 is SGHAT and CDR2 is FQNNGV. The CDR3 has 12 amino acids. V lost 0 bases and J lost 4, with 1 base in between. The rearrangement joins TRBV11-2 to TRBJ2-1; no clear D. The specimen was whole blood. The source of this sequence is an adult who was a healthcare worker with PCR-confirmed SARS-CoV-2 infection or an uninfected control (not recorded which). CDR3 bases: TGTGCCAGCAGCTTAGAATACAATGAGCAGTTCTTC. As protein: CASSLEYNEQFF.